Sequencing of this TCR beta chain was carried out in a study of blood T cell repertoires in COVID-19. Trimming cost V 3 bases and J 0 bases, with 8 bases left between them. Germline-derived CDR1 and CDR2 are GTSNPN and SVGIG (reference sequence). This CDR3 comprises 13 residues. The repertoire was sequenced with immunoSEQ multiplex PCR; TCRdb's copy has only in-frame clones and lacks some. Of around 120,000 clones in the sample, approximately 86% were seen once. This clone was observed a single time. Sequencing used PBMCs or T cells enriched from blood (not recorded which). The gene calls are TRBV30 and TRBJ1-1, with D uncertain. The receptor was derived from a woman aged 45-59 years who had recovered from COVID-19. CDR3 nucleotide sequence: TGTGCCTGGAGGAACAAATTGAACACTGAAGCTTTCTTT. This encodes CAWRNKLNTEAFF.